Presented here are 18 T cell receptor beta chains from one specimen sequenced in a study of technical replicates of blood from a handful of donors. Sequencing used immunoSEQ multiplex PCR; TCRdb keeps in-frame clones, though not all of them. The sample holds about 64,000 clones; 80% to 90% are singletons and the top ten take about 4.8%. Material: PBMCs. The source is a human donor in good health. Some clones in this sample may be carry-over from other donors' samples.

The CDR3 is CASSLLTRPGYNEQFF. The CDR3 DNA reads TGTGCCAGCAGCCTACTGACCCGCCCGGGCTACAATGAGCAGTTCTTC. The chain combines TRBV7-8 with TRBJ2-1; D remains ambiguous. The CDR3 contains 16 residues. Germline V gives CDR1 SGHVS, CDR2 FQNEAQ. V lost 5 bases, J lost 3 bases, and 17 bases lay in between.

V usage is TRBV5-8 and J usage is TRBJ1-2; 9 nucleotides align to TRBD1. J lost 5 bases, V lost 0 bases, and 5 bases had no gene match. The CDR3 is 15 amino acids. CDR1 is SGHTS and CDR2 is YDEGEE in the germline V gene. The CDR3 bases are TGTGCCAGCAGCTTGGGACAGGGGGTGTTTTATGGCTACACCTTC. It yields the protein CASSLGQGVFYGYTF.

V and J are TRBV7-2 and TRBJ2-1; no definite D call. V was clipped by 5 bases and J by 10 bases, with 18 bases between them. Germline V gene sequence: CDR1 SGHTA, CDR2 FQGNSA. The CDR3 sequence is 14 residues long. The CDR3 DNA reads TGTGCCAGCAGCGTTAGACATCAACCCAGGGAGCAGTTCTTC. Translated: CASSVRHQPREQFF.

V usage is TRBV6-4 and J usage is TRBJ2-2, with 8 positions matching TRBD2. Germline values: CDR1 MRHNA, CDR2 SNTAGT. The CDR3 totals 15 residues. The junction had 7 bases not matched to a gene; V was cut back by 6 bases and J by 4 bases. As DNA, the CDR3 is TGTGCCAGCAGCTCCGGGACTAGTGGCACCGGGGAGCTGTTTTTT. It yields the protein CASSSGTSGTGELFF.

This clone appeared once. The genes are TRBV27 and TRBJ1-5; no clear D gene. The CDR3 has 13 residues. Germline-derived CDR1 and CDR2 are MNHEY and SMNVEV (reference sequence). V shed 3 bases and J shed 6 bases, with 9 bases lying between them. CDR3 residues: CASSFWEGQPQHF. CDR3 bases: TGTGCCAGCAGTTTTTGGGAGGGTCAGCCCCAGCATTTT.

This chain uses TRBV6-5 with TRBJ2-2, with a possible D match to TRBD1 (5 bases). Germline loops: CDR1 MNHEY, CDR2 SVGAGI. With 6 bases removed from V and 5 bases from J, the gap between germline ends came to 19 bases. CDR3 length equals 16 residues. The CDR3 reads CASSYARAEQTGELFF. The CDR3 DNA sequence: TGTGCCAGCAGCTACGCCAGGGCTGAACAGACCGGGGAGCTGTTTTTT.

V and J are TRBV5-4 and TRBJ2-3; the D is unclear. The CDR3 is 15 residues long. V lost 0 bases to trimming and J lost 0 bases, with 8 bases between them. Germline lookup yields CDR1 SGHNT and CDR2 YYREEE (reference sequence). CDR3 nucleotide sequence: TGTGCCAGCAGCTTGGGGTGGGCCAGCACAGATACGCAGTATTTT. Translating it yields CASSLGWASTDTQYF. The variable domain in full, completed from reference TRBV5-4 and TRBJ2-3, reads ETGVTQSPTHLIKTRGQQVTLRCSSQSGHNTVSWYQQALGQGPQFIFQYYREEENGRGNFPPRFSGLQFPNYSSELNVNALELDDSALYLCASSLGWASTDTQYFGPGTRLTVL.

As concerns this clone: A junction boundary mismatches the germline segment, possibly from a read error. The V gene is TRBV4-3, the J gene TRBJ2-3; maybe TRBD2 (6 bases). Germline V gene sequence: CDR1 LGHNA, CDR2 YSLEER. CDR3 size: 16 residues. The CDR3 loop reads CASSQDKEGSTNTQYF. The CDR3 DNA reads TGCGCCAGCAGCCAAGATAAGGAGGGCTCCACAAATACGCAGTATTTT.

In its sample, this clone was seen a few times. The chain is built from TRBV4-2 and TRBJ1-1, with a tentative D call TRBD1 (6 bases). The CDR3 is 15 amino acids. The V end was cut by 1 base, the J end by 3 bases, with 12 bases between. CDR1 is LGHNA and CDR2 is YNFKEQ in the germline V gene. The CDR3 spells CASSQGGQSDTEAFF. The CDR3 DNA is TGTGCCAGCAGCCAAGGTGGACAGTCAGACACTGAAGCTTTCTTT.

This sequence joins TRBV4-3 and TRBJ2-7; TRBD1 might be the D (6 bases). CDR1 and CDR2 from the germline V gene are LGHNA and YSLEER. Trimming shortened V by 4 bases and J by 3 bases, and 10 bases separated the two germline ends. The CDR3 contains 13 residues. This CDR3 reads CASSPGQHYEQYF. CDR3 nucleotides: TGCGCCAGCAGCCCCGGACAGCACTACGAGCAGTACTTC.

The chain carries TRBV11-3 and TRBJ2-2; D is perhaps TRBD1 (6 bases). The CDR3 extends over 16 amino acids. V was shortened by 5 bases and J by 3 bases, with 16 bases between the two germline ends. Germline CDR1 reads SGHNT; CDR2 reads YENEEA. CDR3 DNA: TGTGCCAGCAGCCGATGGAGCAGGGGTTACACCGGGGAGCTGTTTTTT. Its translation is CASSRWSRGYTGELFF.

The chain carries TRBV6-5 and TRBJ2-1; 8 bases align to TRBD1. Losses at the gene ends were 5 bases for V and 3 bases for J; bases not matched to a gene: 6. CDR3 length: 15 amino acids. Germline-derived CDR1 and CDR2 are MNHEY and SVGAGI. CDR3 loop: CASSLRGLLYNEQFF. The CDR3 DNA sequence: TGTGCCAGCAGTCTCAGGGGGCTCCTCTACAATGAGCAGTTCTTC.

The rearrangement uses TRBV9 and TRBJ2-3; 10 nucleotides align to TRBD2. The CDR3 has 16 amino acids. V shed 3 bases, J shed 2 bases, and the junction held 6 bases outside the gene matches. CDR1 is SGDLS, CDR2 YYNGEE, per germline. The CDR3 sequence is CASSGSGGSYTDTQYF. For the CDR3, the DNA is TGTGCCAGCAGCGGTAGCGGGGGGAGCTACACAGATACGCAGTATTTT.

V usage is TRBV11-1 and J usage is TRBJ2-3, with 9 bases identical to TRBD2. J lost 3 bases, V lost 3 bases, and 4 bases had no gene match. This CDR3 has 15 amino acids. CDR1 SGHAT and CDR2 FQDESV come from the germline V gene (reference sequence). The CDR3 DNA reads TGTGCCAGCAGCTTTTCTAGCGGGGTGACAGATACGCAGTATTTT. It encodes CASSFSSGVTDTQYF. The full variable domain, in which reference TRBV11-1 and TRBJ2-3 provide the parts outside the CDR3, is EAEVAQSPRYKITEKSQAVAFWCDPISGHATLYWYRQILGQGPELLVQFQDESVVDDSQLPKDRFSAERLKGVDSTLKIQPAELGDSAMYLCASSFSSGVTDTQYFGPGTRLTVL.

This chain uses TRBV30 with TRBJ1-2; D is perhaps TRBD1 (5 bases). Germline-derived CDR1 and CDR2 are GTSNPN and SVGIG (reference sequence). V was trimmed by 4 bases and J by 5 bases, leaving 11 bases between them. The CDR3 consists of 12 residues. CDR3 region: CAWNPDSYGYTF. Here the CDR3 DNA reads TGTGCCTGGAATCCAGACAGTTATGGCTACACCTTC. Filled out from reference TRBV30 and TRBJ1-2, the complete variable domain reads SQTIHQWPATLVQPVGSPLSLECTVEGTSNPNLYWYRQAAGRGLQLLFYSVGIGQISSEVPQNLSASRPQDRQFILSSKKLLLSDSGFYLCAWNPDSYGYTFGSGTRLTVV.

The rearrangement uses TRBV6-1 and TRBJ1-1; D is uncertain. The CDR3 is 14 residues long. V shed 6 bases and J shed 7 bases, with 18 bases lying between them. CDR1 is MNHNS, CDR2 SASEGT, per germline. The CDR3 nucleotides are TGTGCCAGCAGGGCGGGTTGGGGAATTAATGAAGCTTTCTTT. It translates to CASRAGWGINEAFF.

This chain joins TRBV7-6 and TRBJ2-7, with TRBD2 matching 8 bases. V trimming: 5 bases; J trimming: 2 bases; junction bases outside the gene matches: 5. The CDR3 totals 14 residues. Looked up from germline, CDR1 is SGHVS and CDR2 is FNYEAQ. CDR3 bases: TGTGCCAGCAGCACATTAGCGGGAACCTACGAGCAGTACTTC. It translates to CASSTLAGTYEQYF.

The chain carries TRBV5-6 and TRBJ2-5, with D unclear. Between the trimmed V and J ends, which lost 2 bases and 4 bases, there was a span of 15 bases. The CDR3 has 15 amino acids. CDR1 and CDR2 from the germline V gene are SGHDT and YYEEEE. CDR3 sequence reads: CASSFRSSLSETQYF. The CDR3 bases are TGTGCCAGCAGCTTCAGGTCGAGCTTGTCAGAGACCCAGTACTTC.